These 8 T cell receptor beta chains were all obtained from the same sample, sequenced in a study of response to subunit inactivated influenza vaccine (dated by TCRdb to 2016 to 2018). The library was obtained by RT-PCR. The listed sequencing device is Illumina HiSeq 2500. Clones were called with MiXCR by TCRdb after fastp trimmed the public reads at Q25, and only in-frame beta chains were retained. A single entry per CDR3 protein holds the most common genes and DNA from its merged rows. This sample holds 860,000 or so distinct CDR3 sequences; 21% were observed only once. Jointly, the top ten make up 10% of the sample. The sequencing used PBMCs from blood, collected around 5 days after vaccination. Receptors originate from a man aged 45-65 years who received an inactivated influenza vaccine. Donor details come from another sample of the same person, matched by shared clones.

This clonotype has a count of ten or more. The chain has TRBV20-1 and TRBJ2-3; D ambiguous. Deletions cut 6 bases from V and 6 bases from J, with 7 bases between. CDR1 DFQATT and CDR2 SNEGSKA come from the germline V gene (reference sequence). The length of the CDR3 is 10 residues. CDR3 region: CSAWADTQYF. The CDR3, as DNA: TGCAGTGCGTGGGCCGATACGCAGTATTTT.

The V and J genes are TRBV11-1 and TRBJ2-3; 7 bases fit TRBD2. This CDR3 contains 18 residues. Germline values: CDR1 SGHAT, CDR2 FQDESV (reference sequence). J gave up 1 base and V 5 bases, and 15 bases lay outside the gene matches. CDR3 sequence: CASSPKVPGLAGTDTQYF. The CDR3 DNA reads TGTGCCAGCAGCCCAAAGGTTCCGGGGCTAGCGGGCACAGATACGCAGTATTTT.

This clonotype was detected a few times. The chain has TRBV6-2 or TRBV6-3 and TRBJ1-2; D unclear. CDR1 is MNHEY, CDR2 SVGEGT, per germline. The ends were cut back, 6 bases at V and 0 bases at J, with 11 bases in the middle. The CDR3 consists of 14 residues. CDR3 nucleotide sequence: TGTGCCAGCAGGGCAGGCGGAGCTAACTATGGCTACACCTTC. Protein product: CASRAGGANYGYTF.

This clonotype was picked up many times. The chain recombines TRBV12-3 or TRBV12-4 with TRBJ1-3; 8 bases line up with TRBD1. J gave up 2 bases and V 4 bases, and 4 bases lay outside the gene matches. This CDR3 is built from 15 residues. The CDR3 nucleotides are TGTGCCAGCAGTTCCCGACAGGGGACTGGAAACACCATATATTTT. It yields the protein CASSSRQGTGNTIYF.

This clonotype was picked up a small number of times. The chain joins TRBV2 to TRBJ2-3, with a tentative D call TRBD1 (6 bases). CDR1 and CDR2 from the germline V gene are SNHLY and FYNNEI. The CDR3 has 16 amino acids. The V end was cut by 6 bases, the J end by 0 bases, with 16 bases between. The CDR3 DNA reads TGTGCCAGCAGGGCGATCCCGGGACACAGCACAGATACGCAGTATTTT. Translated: CASRAIPGHSTDTQYF.

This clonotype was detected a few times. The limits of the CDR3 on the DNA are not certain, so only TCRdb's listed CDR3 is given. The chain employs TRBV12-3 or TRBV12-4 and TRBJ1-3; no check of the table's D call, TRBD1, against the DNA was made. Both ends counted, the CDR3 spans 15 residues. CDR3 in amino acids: CASILGVVSGNTIYF.

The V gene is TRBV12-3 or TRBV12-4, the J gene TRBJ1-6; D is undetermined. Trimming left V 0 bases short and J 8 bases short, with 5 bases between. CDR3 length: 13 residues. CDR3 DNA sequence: TGTGCCAGCAGTTTAGCGCCATATTCACCCCTCCACTTT. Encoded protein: CASSLAPYSPLHF.

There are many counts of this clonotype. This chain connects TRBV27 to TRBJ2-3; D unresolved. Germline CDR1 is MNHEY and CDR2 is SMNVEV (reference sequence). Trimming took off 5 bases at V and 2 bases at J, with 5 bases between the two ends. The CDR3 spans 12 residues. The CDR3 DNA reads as TGTGCCAGCAGTCATCCCACAGATACGCAGTATTTT. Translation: CASSHPTDTQYF.